The next 24 T cell receptor beta chains were all read from a single sample in a study of blood T cells in healthy people across ages. The second PCR ran about 7 to 12 cycles with a sample-barcoded 5' primer and J-beta primers. TCRdb used MiXCR to reprocess the 5' RACE reads, holding one entry per CDR3 protein. The sample has 750,000 to 850,000 distinct CDR3 sequences; 20% to 30% are singletons. These data are also associated with another study on T cells of mothers and their children.

The sequencing input was blood. The receptor set was obtained from a boy aged 10-17 years in good health.

The chain is built from TRBV10-3 and TRBJ2-1; D unresolved. V was shortened by 2 bases and J by 5 bases, with 16 bases between the two germline ends. CDR1 ENHRY and CDR2 SYGVKD come from the germline V gene. The CDR3 is 16 amino acids. This chain's CDR3 is CAISEPGSASDNEQFF. The CDR3 nucleotides are TGTGCCATCAGTGAGCCCGGGTCCGCGTCCGACAATGAGCAGTTCTTC.

The chain has TRBV7-9 and TRBJ2-1; D remains unclear. TRBJ2-7 explains the end of the DNA better; the J call may be wrong. CDR3 size: 14 residues. Germline CDR1 SEHNR, CDR2 FQNEAQ (reference sequence). The CDR3 DNA follows: TGTGCCAGCAGCTTAGAGCAGGTGGGGTACGAGCAGTACTTC. Translation gives CASSLEQVGYEQYF.

The chain employs TRBV19 and TRBJ2-4; 9 nucleotides align to TRBD1. V was pared by 7 bases and J by 7 bases, with 14 bases of the junction left unmatched. Germline loops: CDR1 LNHDA, CDR2 SQIVND (reference sequence). This CDR3 region has 16 residues. Here the CDR3 DNA reads TGTGCCAGTACCCAGACAGGGGGTGGAGTAGTTAACATTCAGTACTTC. Translation: CASTQTGGGVVNIQYF.

This sequence joins TRBV7-6 and TRBJ2-1, with 9 positions matching TRBD1. The ends lost 5 bases at V and 7 bases at J; junction bases unmatched: 9. CDR1 SGHVS and CDR2 FNYEAQ come from the germline V gene. The CDR3 totals 15 residues. The CDR3 loop is CASSPRQGVVNEQFF. In DNA, the CDR3 is TGTGCCAGCAGCCCCCGACAGGGGGTTGTGAATGAGCAGTTCTTC.

V gene TRBV6-6 combines with J gene TRBJ1-3, with 8 bases lining up with TRBD1. V lost 6 bases and J lost 0; bases outside the gene matches: 4. This CDR3 is 15 amino acids long. From germline, CDR1 is MNHNY and CDR2 SVGAGI (reference sequence). The CDR3 region is CASRNRGGSGNTIYF. CDR3 bases: TGTGCCAGCAGGAACAGGGGGGGCTCTGGAAACACCATATATTTT.

The V and J genes are TRBV20-1 and TRBJ2-1, with D possibly being TRBD2 (5 bases). V lost 3 bases and J 3 bases, leaving 12 bases between the germline ends. This CDR3 has 14 amino acids. Germline assignment: CDR1 DFQATT and CDR2 SNEGSKA (reference sequence). The CDR3 coding sequence is TGCAGTGCTAGGCTAGCCCCCCTCTACAATGAGCAGTTCTTC. The encoded protein is CSARLAPLYNEQFF.

The rearrangement links TRBV5-1 to TRBJ2-1; D remains unclear. The V end was cut by 4 bases, the J end by 2 bases, with 10 bases between. Germline V gene data show CDR1 as SGHRS and CDR2 as YFSETQ. The CDR3 is made up of 14 amino acids. CDR3 sequence: CASSAPGPYNEQFF. CDR3 nucleotides: TGCGCCAGCAGCGCGCCCGGCCCCTACAATGAGCAGTTCTTC.

J is TRBJ2-1 and V is TRBV4-3; D is unclear. The ends were cut back, 0 bases at V and 0 bases at J, with 6 bases in the middle. CDR3 length: 15 residues. Germline V gene lookup returns CDR1 LGHNA and CDR2 YSLEER. CDR3 residues: CASSQDLPSYNEQFF. DNA of the CDR3: TGCGCCAGCAGCCAAGACTTACCCTCCTACAATGAGCAGTTCTTC.

The chain joins TRBV7-2 to TRBJ2-1; the match to TRBD2 covers 12 bases. Germline V CDR1 and CDR2: SGHTA, FQGNSA. This CDR3 is 16 amino acids long. Trimming took 5 bases from V and 2 from J; bases not matched to a gene: 4. The CDR3 coding sequence is TGTGCCAGCAGCCCCAGACTAGCGGGGGCCTACAATGAGCAGTTCTTC. The encoded protein is CASSPRLAGAYNEQFF.

This clonotype has a handful of counts. V and J are TRBV20-1 and TRBJ2-2; D gene uncertain. Trimming pared 3 bases from V and 2 bases from J, leaving 10 bases between. Germline lookup yields CDR1 DFQATT and CDR2 SNEGSKA (reference sequence). The CDR3 loop spans 14 amino acids. CDR3 loop: CSARGPLNTGELFF. The CDR3 DNA reads as TGCAGTGCTAGGGGCCCGCTTAACACCGGGGAGCTGTTTTTT.

This clonotype appeared a few times. The chain combines TRBV7-9 with TRBJ1-1; 7 nucleotides match TRBD1. Unmatched junction bases numbered 4, after V lost 5 bases and J lost 7 bases. There are 12 residues in the CDR3. Germline V gene lookup returns CDR1 SEHNR and CDR2 FQNEAQ (reference sequence). The chain's CDR3 is CASSLHRGEAFF. CDR3 DNA sequence: TGTGCCAGCAGCCTTCACAGGGGTGAAGCTTTCTTT.

The V gene is TRBV18, the J gene TRBJ2-5; D unclear. The CDR3 is made up of 13 amino acids. The V end lost 3 bases, the J end lost 4 bases, and 9 bases lay between the germline ends. Germline V gene lookup returns CDR1 KGHSH and CDR2 LQKENI. The CDR3 reads CASSPRSGETQYF. The DNA of the CDR3 is TGTGCCAGCTCACCGCGGTCGGGAGAGACCCAGTACTTC.

The table lists this clonotype with a few counts. This chain joins TRBV7-2 and TRBJ2-7; 8 nucleotides align to TRBD2. Trimming removed 5 bases from V and 5 bases from J; junction bases left unmatched: 11. Germline-derived CDR1 and CDR2 are SGHTA and FQGNSA. This CDR3 region has 15 residues. The CDR3 region is CASSPRGGGRDEQYF. In DNA, the CDR3 is TGTGCCAGCAGCCCTCGTGGCGGGGGGAGGGACGAGCAGTACTTC.

The chain has TRBV19 and TRBJ1-5, with TRBD1 matching 7 bases. Germline CDR1 and CDR2: LNHDA and SQIVND (reference sequence). Trimming cost V 1 base and J 5 bases; bases outside gene matches: 2. CDR3 length: 14 amino acids. The CDR3 region has the DNA TGTGCCAGTAGTATAGGGAGGGGGCATCAGCCCCAGCATTTT. Translation gives CASSIGRGHQPQHF. Combining the CDR3 with reference TRBV19 and TRBJ1-5 gives the whole variable domain DGGITQSPKYLFRKEGQNVTLSCEQNLNHDAMYWYRQDPGQGLRLIYYSQIVNDFQKGDIAEGYSVSREKKESFPLTVTSAQKNPTAFYLCASSIGRGHQPQHFGDGTRLSIL.

This clonotype was counted between two and nine times. The J gene is TRBJ2-3, the V gene TRBV29-1, with D possibly being TRBD1 (6 bases). This CDR3 contains 20 residues. Trimming took 6 bases from V and 0 from J, leaving 31 bases between them. Germline CDR1 and CDR2: SQVTM and ANQGSEA. The CDR3 DNA reads as TGCAGCGTCAAAATTACGAGGGACATATGGGTTACACCTAGCACAGATACGCAGTATTTT. It codes for CSVKITRDIWVTPSTDTQYF.

The chain combines TRBV12-3 or TRBV12-4 with TRBJ2-1; 7 bases are a match to TRBD2. The V segment lost 7 bases and the J segment 4 bases; nucleotides outside the gene matches: 13. The CDR3 extends over 16 amino acids. The CDR3 region is CASIQSGLADYNEQFF. The DNA of the CDR3 is TGTGCCAGCATCCAGTCCGGTCTAGCGGATTACAATGAGCAGTTCTTC.

This clonotype has more than one count but fewer than ten. The V gene is TRBV6-2 or TRBV6-3, the J gene TRBJ1-2, with TRBD1 matching over 7 bases. CDR1 is MNHEY, CDR2 SVGEGT, per germline. CDR3 size: 14 residues. Trimming at V came to 2 bases and at J to 6 bases, leaving 6 bases not matched to a gene. CDR3 protein: CASSYDRALDGYTF. CDR3 nucleotides: TGTGCCAGCAGTTACGACAGGGCCCTAGATGGCTACACCTTC.

The genes are TRBV4-1 and TRBJ2-5, with a possible D match to TRBD2 (5 bases). Between the trimmed V and J ends, which lost 0 bases and 7 bases, there was a span of 9 bases. The CDR3 loop spans 13 amino acids. Per the germline V gene, CDR1 is MGHRA and CDR2 is YSYEKL. CDR3 DNA sequence: TGCGCCAGCAGCCAAGACCAAGGGAGGACCCAGTACTTC. Its protein product is CASSQDQGRTQYF.

The chain uses TRBV3-1 and TRBJ2-1; TRBD1 matches at 7 bases. The CDR3 loop spans 15 amino acids. Germline assignment: CDR1 LGHDT and CDR2 YNNKEL (reference sequence). After removal of 3 bases from V and 2 bases from J, the junction contained 4 bases not matched to a gene. The CDR3 nucleotides read TGTGCCAGCAGCCATGGGACAGAGACCTACAATGAGCAGTTCTTC. This codes for CASSHGTETYNEQFF.

This chain links TRBV3-1 with TRBJ2-5; D is possibly TRBD1 (5 bases). The assigned J gene may be wrong: the sequence end matches TRBJ2-7 better. CDR3 size: 12 residues. Germline loops: CDR1 LGHDT, CDR2 YNNKEL (reference sequence). The CDR3 nucleotides read TGTGCCAGCAGCCTCAGGACAAGCGAGCAGTACTTC. Protein sequence: CASSLRTSEQYF.

This clonotype was observed a handful of times. The V and J genes are TRBV18 and TRBJ2-7; the match to TRBD1 covers 7 bases. The CDR3 consists of 15 residues. CDR1 and CDR2 from the germline V gene are KGHSH and LQKENI. J was trimmed by 3 bases and V by 0 bases; bases with no gene match: 5. The DNA for the CDR3 is TGTGCCAGCTCACCACCAGGGACAGTGGGCTACGAGCAGTACTTC. Translation: CASSPPGTVGYEQYF.

The CDR3 DNA sequence: TGTGCCAGCCGACCGCGGCTAGCGGGGGTAACAGATACGCAGTATTTT. It is translated as CASRPRLAGVTDTQYF. V and J are TRBV28 and TRBJ2-3; 10 nucleotides align to TRBD2. V gave up 8 bases and J gave up 3 bases; unmatched junction bases: 11. CDR1 MDHEN and CDR2 SYDVKM come from the germline V gene. There are 16 residues in the CDR3.

The chain employs TRBV14 and TRBJ2-3; the D gene is possibly TRBD1 (6 bases). Germline CDR1 and CDR2: SGHDN and FVKESK. This CDR3 region has 15 residues. The germline V and J ends were trimmed by 7 bases and 0 bases, with 14 bases remaining between them. The CDR3 DNA sequence: TGTGCCAGCAAGGGACAAATCACTAGCACAGATACGCAGTATTTT. Translated: CASKGQITSTDTQYF.

This clonotype was detected a few times. The V call is TRBV6-2 or TRBV6-3, the J call TRBJ1-1; 7 nucleotides match TRBD1. CDR1 is MNHEY and CDR2 is SVGEGT in the germline V gene. The V segment lost 7 bases and the J segment 11 bases; nucleotides outside the gene matches: 16. The length of the CDR3 is 14 residues. CDR3 DNA sequence: TGTGCCAGCACCTTACACCGGGACAGTATCTCGGCTTTCTTT. Its protein product is CASTLHRDSISAFF.